This is a list of T cell receptor beta chains from one sample in a study of blood T cell repertoires in COVID-19. The method was immunoSEQ multiplex PCR; TCRdb's version includes in-frame clones alone and lacks a portion of them. Here the sample spans 200,000 to 250,000 clones, more than 70% being singletons. Sample: peripheral blood. The receptors derive from a woman aged 60-70 years with acute or convalescent COVID-19. The CDR3 runs from the conserved cysteine through the conserved F or W. The D gene is left open where the match is weak. A clone size is listed for some rows: how often the clone was seen (once, few, many), or a class if it is expanded.

clone size,V gene,J gene,D gene,CDR3 protein
few,TRBV4-2,TRBJ1-1,NA,CASSQARSLGGTEAFF
NA,TRBV11-2,TRBJ2-7,NA,CASSLAEGYYEQYF
NA,TRBV6-5,TRBJ1-1,NA,CASKETENTEAFF
few,TRBV19,TRBJ1-6,NA,CAVTAGEGSPLHF
NA,TRBV15,TRBJ2-7,TRBD1,CATIADDTGGYEQYF
few,TRBV11-2,TRBJ1-1,NA,CASSLGLNTEAFF
NA,TRBV6-5,TRBJ1-6,NA,CASRRTALKNSPLHF
NA,TRBV28,TRBJ1-2,TRBD1,CASSLGTGPYGYTF
NA,TRBV2,TRBJ2-4,NA,CASSGPAKNIQYF
once,TRBV7-3,TRBJ2-3,NA,CASSLTAGPADTQYF
NA,TRBV19,TRBJ1-6,TRBD1,CASSIVFRDRGNSPLHF
NA,TRBV28,TRBJ1-1,NA,CASRRPWEDTEAFF
NA,TRBV4-2,TRBJ1-1,TRBD1,CASSQAQGRRLNTEAFF
NA,TRBV20-1,TRBJ2-7,TRBD1,CSASADRRFYEQYF
NA,TRBV7-2,TRBJ1-2,TRBD1,CASSLVEQGAGDGYTF
NA,TRBV7-9,TRBJ1-2,NA,CASSFQGRSGYTF
NA,TRBV24-1,TRBJ1-1,TRBD1,CATSETGQGEGTEAFF
NA,TRBV27,TRBJ2-4,NA,CASSPGSPGTKNIQYF
NA,TRBV5-4,TRBJ2-4,NA,CASSPRAEAKNIQYF
NA,TRBV6-2/TRBV6-3,TRBJ2-7,TRBD2,CASSYWGLASYEQYF
once,TRBV10-3,TRBJ1-3,NA,CAISPNGNTIYF
few,TRBV6-1,TRBJ2-2,TRBD1,CASSERTGGGPGELFF
NA,TRBV4-2,TRBJ1-2,TRBD1,CASSQEGQGVGGYTF
NA,TRBV6-6,TRBJ2-1,TRBD1,CASSGTGIIYEQFF
NA,TRBV19,TRBJ1-3,NA,CASNLGGASGNTIYF
NA,TRBV30,TRBJ1-4,NA,CAWAESSFEKLFF
NA,TRBV19,TRBJ1-3,NA,CASSINGESSGNTIYF
NA,TRBV11-1,TRBJ2-1,NA,CASSLETTAYNEQFF
NA,TRBV3-1/TRBV3-2,TRBJ2-3,TRBD2,CASSLGGAEDTQYF
NA,TRBV4-3,TRBJ2-1,TRBD2,CASSQVPGRGNEQFF
NA,TRBV19,TRBJ1-3,TRBD1,CASRGQGKVYTIYF
NA,TRBV4-1,TRBJ1-4,TRBD1,CASSQQGAANEKLFF
NA,TRBV2,TRBJ2-3,TRBD2,CASSPGTSGFKADTQYF
NA,TRBV6-5,TRBJ2-1,TRBD2,CASSPSGRSNEQFF
NA,TRBV5-1,TRBJ2-5,TRBD2,CASSVAGGETQYF
NA,TRBV29-1,TRBJ1-1,TRBD1,CSVEDRQGVEAFF